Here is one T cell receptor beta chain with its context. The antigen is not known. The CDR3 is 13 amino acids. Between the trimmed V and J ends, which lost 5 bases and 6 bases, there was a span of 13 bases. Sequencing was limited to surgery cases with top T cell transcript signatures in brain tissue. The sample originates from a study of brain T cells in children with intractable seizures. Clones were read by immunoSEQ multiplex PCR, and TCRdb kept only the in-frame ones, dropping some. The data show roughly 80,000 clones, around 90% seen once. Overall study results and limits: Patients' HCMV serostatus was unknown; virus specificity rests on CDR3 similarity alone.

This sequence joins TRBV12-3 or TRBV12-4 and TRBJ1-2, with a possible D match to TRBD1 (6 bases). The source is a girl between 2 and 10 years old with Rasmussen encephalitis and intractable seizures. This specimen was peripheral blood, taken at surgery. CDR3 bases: TGTGCCAGCAGTCCTCTCCGGGGGCATGGCTACACCTTC. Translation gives CASSPLRGHGYTF.